This TCR beta chain was observed in a study of OX40 agonist ivuxolimab in advanced cancers. Background for the entire study: Ivuxolimab, which targeted the costimulatory receptor OX40 (CD134), was an agonistic, fully human IgG2 monoclonal antibody. Intravenous ivuxolimab was administered to patients every 2 weeks at six dose levels: 0.01, 0.1, 0.3, 1.5, 3 and 10 mg/kg. Among the roughly 50 dose-escalation patients, some 20 had hepatocellular carcinoma, 15 or so melanoma, 9 renal cell carcinoma and 9 head and neck cancer. In the dose-escalation cohort, 82.7% of patients were male, and the mean age was roughly 60 years, with a range of roughly 20 to 80. Patients were allowed to have had prior anti-PD-1, anti-PD-L1 or anti-CTLA-4 therapy, and 40% to 45% of the dose-escalation patients had been treated with checkpoint inhibitors. Partial responses were achieved by three dose-escalation patients, of whom one had hepatocellular carcinoma and two had cutaneous melanoma. Peripheral TCRbeta sequencing was intended to test whether TCR sequence diversity was altered and clonal T-cell expansion was caused by ivuxolimab. The paper covers the monotherapy dose-escalation part of the phase I ivuxolimab trial, which included N of about 50 patients.

V is trimmed back by 6 bases and J by 1 base, and the junction contains 4 bases that no gene match accounts for. As encoded in the germline V gene, CDR1 is SQVTM while CDR2 is ANQGSEA. The CDR3 has 16 amino acids, counting the end cysteine and phenylalanine. This entry keeps only the CDR3 DNA: 48 bases, framed from base 1. The trial excluded patients who had a history of autoimmune disease or who were on systemic immunosuppression. Peripheral blood for TCR sequencing was drawn from every dose cohort at baseline, at cycle 4 day 1 and at cycle 7 day 1. The samples were taken from a phase I, first-in-human, multicenter, open-label dose-escalation trial of ivuxolimab. The trial enrolled adults with locally advanced or metastatic head and neck squamous cell, hepatocellular, melanoma or renal cell carcinoma. Before TCR sequencing, CD4+ and CD8+ T cells were separately sorted from peripheral blood. On this clone itself: The specificity of this receptor is unknown. Per-base quality was not reported, and no clone a single base away is much larger than it.

Overall study results and their limits: The antigen specificity of the peripheral T cells that underwent clonal expansion was not determined. At doses of 0.1 to 3.0 mg/kg, clonal expansion of both CD4+ and CD8+ T cells in blood was seen between baseline and week 6. In partial responders in the 0.1-3.0 mg/kg groups, normalized peripheral clonal expansion was found to be among the lowest, especially among CD8+ T cells. After ivuxolimab, more expanded clones were found on average in CD8+ T cells than in CD4+ T cells. Low levels of normalized T-cell clonal expansion were also seen in some patients who did not respond.

For sequencing of the TCRbeta CDR3 region, genomic DNA was extracted from the sorted cells. The immunoSEQ Assay was used to sequence the TCRbeta CDR3 regions. Imported from immuneACCESS, the table was reduced by TCRdb to in-frame sequences with V and J called. These copies leave out some clones; in studies compared against another copy, an unresolved V gene accounts for under half, and the cause of the remainder is not known. In all, the sample holds over 150,000 clones, and 94% of those were seen once. The leading ten clones occupy about 0.3% of the sample. The sequence links TRBV29-1 to TRBJ2-3; 16 bases in between match TRBD2. The sample in question was CD4+ or CD8+ T cells sorted from blood, obtained in a trial of the OX40 agonist ivuxolimab. The clonotype comes from an adult with an advanced solid tumor such as melanoma, head and neck, liver or kidney cancer. The nucleotide sequence reads as follows: TGCAGCGTCGGGACTAGCGGGGGGGGTCGCACAGATACGCAGTATTTT. This yields the protein CSVGTSGGGRTDTQYF.